This TCR beta chain was captured in a study of regulatory T cells in long-lasting Graves disease. Findings of the study overall: A greater number of public clonotypes (approximately 2,700) was shared by persistent patients than by new patients (about 960). Favoring TRBV28, TRBJ1-2 and TRBJ2-5 was a feature seen in persistent disease.

V was pared by 3 bases and J by 11 bases, with 6 bases of the junction left unmatched. The CDR3 spans 13 residues. CDR1 and CDR2 from the germline V gene are MNHGY and SVAAGI. Both iRepertoire HTBI primers and Arm-PCR of CDR3 regions were used to build the TCR beta libraries. MiXCR, run by TCRdb on the multiplex PCR reads, gives a single entry per CDR3 protein. This sample has more than 650,000 distinct CDR3 sequences; approximately 29% occur once, and the top ten carry roughly 40%. With respect to this clonotype: The antigen is undetermined.

Sample time point: persistent/refractory GD, antithyroid drugs over 5 years with positive TRAb. PBMC RNA served as the TCR library source. The genes are TRBV6-9 and TRBJ2-4; 8 bases agree with TRBD2. The receptor's source is a female donor with Graves disease. The sample in question was peripheral blood mononuclear cells (PBMCs), obtained when the disease was refractory, from a patient treated with antithyroid drugs. CDR3 bases: TGTGCCAGCAGTTACTCCCCTAGCGGGTTTCAGTACTTC. Its translation is CASSYSPSGFQYF.